Below, one TCR beta chain is given with its context. Its antigen is currently unknown. Each sample's TCRB immunosequencing used around 0.45 micrograms of biopsy DNA. Sequencing was performed with immunoSEQ multiplex PCR; in TCRdb, only in-frame clones are kept and a portion is missing. The sample contains approximately 9,000 clones, roughly four fifths of which appear only once. CDR1 and CDR2 from the germline V gene are SGHVS and FQNEAQ. V lost 8 bases and J 4 bases, leaving 18 bases between the germline ends. CDR3 length: 14 amino acids. These data belong to a study of T cell repertoires in ileal Crohn's disease. Study context: At surgery, 30% to 40% of patients smoked, with median disease duration 7.9 years. Study findings and constraints: High-frequency clones were more common in sorted CD8 than CD4 cells. Clonal expansions were more frequent in active smokers than non-smokers at surgery.

This sequence joins TRBV7-8 and TRBJ2-7, with a weak D call TRBD2 (6 bases). Specimen: ileal tissue. The sequence was obtained from an adult with Crohn's disease. The CDR3 nucleotides are TGTGCCAGCCTTCTGGGGGGACGGGGATACGAGCAGTACTTC. It translates to CASLLGGRGYEQYF.